What follows are 27 T cell receptor beta chains derived from one specimen sequenced in a study of CXCR3-negative and CXCR3-positive naive CD8 T cells. UMI-tagged TRB cDNA libraries were built via 5' RACE. One entry per CDR3 protein, without DNA, is what TCRdb gives after re-calling the 5' RACE reads. Recorded for this sample: over 100,000 distinct CDR3 sequences. Sequencing was carried out using naive CXCR3- CD8+ T cells from blood. Noted subset: CD45RO-CCR7+CD27+CD95- naive CD8+ T cells lacking CXCR3 (TNR3-). These receptors were collected from a human donor in good health. Some clones in this sample may be carry-over from other donors' samples.

The chain links TRBV6-6 to TRBJ2-7; no DNA is available, so the TRBD1 call from TCRdb remains unchecked. The CDR3 runs to 13 residues. Germline CDR1 is MNHNY and CDR2 is SVGAGI (reference sequence). CDR3 amino acids: CASRPQGGYEQYF.

The chain has TRBV24-1 and TRBJ2-3; TCRdb's assignment of TRBD2 cannot be checked, as there is no DNA. Germline assignment: CDR1 KGHDR and CDR2 SFDVKD. The CDR3 loop spans 17 amino acids. This CDR3 is CATSSVTVGGSTDTQYF.

The chain links TRBV6-2 or TRBV6-3 to TRBJ2-4; TCRdb lists TRBD1, though no DNA is available to test this call. The CDR3 length is 17 residues. Germline loops: CDR1 MNHEY, CDR2 SVGEGT. CDR3 amino acids: CASSYSRAGGEENIQYF.

The chain carries TRBV24-1 and TRBJ2-1. CDR1 and CDR2 (germline): KGHDR, SFDVKD. This CDR3 spans 12 amino acids. Here the CDR3 reads CATSRGNNEQFF.

J is TRBJ2-1 and V is TRBV29-1; TCRdb reports TRBD2, a call that lacks DNA to check it against. Germline V lookup: CDR1 SQVTM, CDR2 ANQGSEA. CDR3 length: 13 amino acids. The CDR3 protein is CSVDKLGNNEQFF.

The chain couples TRBV7-8 to TRBJ1-2; TCRdb's D call, TRBD1, is unchecked because there is no DNA. CDR1 and CDR2 from the germline V gene are SGHVS and FQNEAQ. This CDR3 is 16 amino acids long. CDR3 sequence reads: CASSLAAGGALGGYTF.

The V gene is TRBV28, the J gene TRBJ1-1. The germline gives CDR1 MDHEN, CDR2 SYDVKM. This CDR3 contains 13 residues. CDR3 region: CASSSAGNTEAFF.

This chain connects TRBV29-1 to TRBJ2-5. The CDR3 has 14 residues. Per the germline V gene, CDR1 is SQVTM and CDR2 is ANQGSEA. The CDR3 sequence is CSVVGTGPQETQYF.

The chain joins TRBV6-2 or TRBV6-3 to TRBJ2-1; TCRdb's D call of TRBD2 is untestable without DNA. Germline CDR1 is MNHEY and CDR2 is SVGEGT. This CDR3 contains 14 residues. This chain's CDR3 is CASSLGTLLGEQFF.

The rearrangement links TRBV12-3 or TRBV12-4 to TRBJ2-7; with no DNA, the TCRdb D assignment of TRBD1 cannot be verified. CDR3 length: 15 amino acids. This chain's CDR3 is CASSRGTVRTYEQYF.

V usage is TRBV20-1 and J usage is TRBJ2-7. From germline, CDR1 is DFQATT and CDR2 SNEGSKA (reference sequence). CDR3 size: 14 residues. CDR3 loop: CSLWGGGSSYEQYF.

The chain employs TRBV5-4 and TRBJ2-1; TCRdb reports TRBD1, a call that lacks DNA to check it against. The CDR3 covers 16 residues. CDR1 SGHNT and CDR2 YYREEE come from the germline V gene (reference sequence). The CDR3 protein is CASSLAVVRGYNEQFF.

The chain carries TRBV29-1 and TRBJ1-1; the D gene TCRdb calls, TRBD1, cannot be checked with no DNA. The CDR3 totals 13 residues. Germline lookup yields CDR1 SQVTM and CDR2 ANQGSEA. The chain's CDR3 is CSVEDRESPEAFF. Combining the CDR3 with reference TRBV29-1 and TRBJ1-1 gives the whole variable domain SAVISQKPSRDICQRGTSLTIQCQVDSQVTMMFWYRQQPGQSLTLIATANQGSEATYESGFVIDKFPISRPNLTFSTLTVSNMSPEDSSIYLCSVEDRESPEAFFGQGTRLTVV.

The chain joins TRBV5-1 to TRBJ2-7; lacking DNA, the TRBD2 call made by TCRdb goes unchecked. The CDR3 extends over 15 amino acids. CDR1 is SGHRS, CDR2 YFSETQ, per germline. CDR3 sequence reads: CASSKGTSGSYEQYF.

The CDR3: CAISESREGHEQYF. This chain links TRBV10-3 with TRBJ2-7; TCRdb indicates TRBD2, and absent DNA this call remains unverified. Germline V gene sequence: CDR1 ENHRY, CDR2 SYGVKD. The CDR3 loop spans 14 amino acids.

The chain has TRBV15 and TRBJ1-1; TCRdb picks TRBD1, but there is no DNA to check that call. CDR3 length equals 13 residues. Germline CDR1 LNHNV, CDR2 YYDKDF (reference sequence). CDR3 residues: CATSRDWGTEAFF.

This chain uses TRBV13 with TRBJ2-2; with no DNA, the TCRdb D assignment of TRBD1 cannot be verified. The CDR3 runs to 14 residues. The V gene's germline CDR1 is PRHDT and CDR2 FYEKMQ (reference sequence). CDR3 sequence: CASRGRGPTGELFF. The variable domain in full, with the rest retrieved from reference TRBV13 and TRBJ2-2, is AAGVIQSPRHLIKEKRETATLKCYPIPRHDTVYWYQQGPGQDPQFLISFYEKMQSDKGSIPDRFSAQQFSDYHSELNMSSLELGDSALYFCASRGRGPTGELFFGEGSRLTVL.

V gene TRBV15 combines with J gene TRBJ2-1; there is no DNA to check the TCRdb D call of TRBD1. The CDR3 is 14 residues long. CDR1 is LNHNV and CDR2 is YYDKDF in the germline V gene (reference sequence). CDR3 protein: CATRPGQTYNEQFF.

This chain joins TRBV27 and TRBJ1-1; with no DNA, the TCRdb D assignment of TRBD1 cannot be verified. CDR3 length: 14 amino acids. CDR1 and CDR2 from the germline V gene are MNHEY and SMNVEV (reference sequence). The CDR3 loop reads CASSLAGGNTEAFF.

The CDR3: CASSQDPPKEQFF. The J gene is TRBJ2-1, the V gene TRBV4-3. The germline CDR1 and CDR2 sequences are LGHNA and YSLEER. The length of the CDR3 is 13 residues.

This chain uses TRBV20-1 with TRBJ1-2. Germline CDR1 DFQATT, CDR2 SNEGSKA (reference sequence). CDR3 length: 15 amino acids. The chain's CDR3 is CSARETPRRLYGYTF.

The chain combines TRBV28 with TRBJ1-6; TCRdb outputs TRBD1, but without DNA this stays unchecked. CDR3 size: 14 residues. Looked up from germline, CDR1 is MDHEN and CDR2 is SYDVKM. CDR3 sequence: CASGWGGPNSPLHF.

CDR3 region: CASGASGPTDTQYF. The V gene is TRBV28, the J gene TRBJ2-3; with no DNA, the TCRdb D assignment of TRBD2 cannot be verified. Germline V lookup: CDR1 MDHEN, CDR2 SYDVKM. The length of the CDR3 is 14 residues.

The rearrangement uses TRBV7-9 and TRBJ2-1; TCRdb picks TRBD1, but there is no DNA to check that call. The germline V gene has CDR1 SEHNR and CDR2 FQNEAQ (reference sequence). The CDR3 is 14 amino acids. The CDR3 loop reads CASSLTTGDNEQFF.

The rearrangement links TRBV29-1 to TRBJ2-3; checking the TCRdb D call of TRBD1 is not possible without DNA. The CDR3 contains 13 residues. The germline gives CDR1 SQVTM, CDR2 ANQGSEA. CDR3 region: CSVARESTDTQYF.

The chain couples TRBV4-3 to TRBJ2-2; with no DNA, the TCRdb D assignment of TRBD1 cannot be verified. Germline CDR1 is LGHNA and CDR2 is YSLEER. This CDR3 comprises 17 residues. CDR3 protein: CASSQVLTGSITGELFF.

J is TRBJ1-1 and V is TRBV10-3; TCRdb picks TRBD1, but there is no DNA to check that call. The germline V gene encodes CDR1 ENHRY and CDR2 SYGVKD. This CDR3 contains 14 residues. The chain's CDR3 is CAISERDSNTEAFF.